These T cell receptor beta chains were read from a single sample in a study of beta chain features in type 1 diabetes. Here immunoSEQ multiplex PCR was the method, and the copy in TCRdb shows in-frame clones only, minus some. Here the sample spans hundreds of thousands of clones, approximately 12% being singletons. Sequencing was carried out using naive CD4+ T cells from blood. These receptors were collected from a man between 18 and 35 years old in good health. The CDR3 runs from the conserved cysteine through the conserved F or W. D genes are given only for firm matches. Only part of the rows carry a size: once, few, many, or a class if the clone is expanded.

size,D,length,J,V,DNA,CDR3
few,TRBD1,15,TRBJ1-1,TRBV18,TGTGCCAGCCAACAGTCAGCAGGGGGCTACACTGAAGCTTTCTTT,CASQQSAGGYTEAFF
few,TRBD1,13,TRBJ2-7,TRBV19,TGTGCCAGTAGCCCGGGACAGTCCTACGAGCAGTACTTC,CASSPGQSYEQYF
few,.,14,TRBJ2-7,TRBV5-1,TGCGCCAGCAGCTTGACGGGTTCGGCGGGCGAGCAGTACTTC,CASSLTGSAGEQYF
few,TRBD1,13,TRBJ2-7,TRBV28,TGTGCCAGCAGTCCGGGACAGAGCTACGAGCAGTACTTC,CASSPGQSYEQYF
.,.,11,TRBJ1-1,TRBV10-3,TGTGCCACCGAGATGAACACTGAAGCTTTCTTT,CATEMNTEAFF
.,.,15,TRBJ2-2,TRBV10-3,TGTGCCATCAGTGAGTCGATGTTAGTCACCGGGGAGCTGTTTTTT,CAISESMLVTGELFF
.,.,16,TRBJ1-2,TRBV4-2,TGTGCCAGCAGCCAAGGTGAACAGCCCGTTAACTATGGCTACACCTTC,CASSQGEQPVNYGYTF
few,TRBD2,13,TRBJ2-1,TRBV5-1,TGCGCCAGCAGCACCGGACTAGTTAATGAGCAGTTCTTC,CASSTGLVNEQFF
.,TRBD1,14,TRBJ2-7,TRBV7-2,TGTGCCAGCAGCCTGGGACAGGGGGCTTACGAGCAGTACTTC,CASSLGQGAYEQYF
few,.,15,TRBJ2-1,TRBV28,TGTGCCAGCAGCCCCCAGGGTGGGTTCCACAATGAGCAGTTCTTC,CASSPQGGFHNEQFF
.,.,15,TRBJ1-5,TRBV5-1,TGCGCCAGCAGCTTGGGAGGGAATAGCAATCAGCCCCAGCATTTT,CASSLGGNSNQPQHF
few,.,16,TRBJ2-5,TRBV4-2,TGTGCCAGCAGCCAAGACGGGCTAGCGCCTCAAGAGACCCAGTACTTC,CASSQDGLAPQETQYF
.,.,13,TRBJ2-3,TRBV7-9,TGTGCCAGCAGCTTACAACGGTCAGATACGCAGTATTTT,CASSLQRSDTQYF
.,.,17,TRBJ1-5,TRBV7-9,TGTGCCAGCAGCTTTGTCGATAGGGGTTCGAGCAATCAGCCCCAGCATTTT,CASSFVDRGSSNQPQHF
.,.,12,TRBJ2-5,TRBV28,TGTGCCAGCAGTTGGGGGCGGGAGACCCAGTACTTC,CASSWGRETQYF
.,.,13,TRBJ2-3,TRBV28,TGTGCCAGCACCCCCTCCCCCTACTTCACGCAGTATTTT,CASTPSPYFTQYF
few,TRBD2,17,TRBJ2-5,TRBV10-3,TGTGCCATCAGCGGGACTAGCGGGGGGGAGGCCGGAGAGACCCAGTACTTC,CAISGTSGGEAGETQYF
.,.,16,TRBJ1-6,TRBV5-6,TGTGCCAGCAGCTTGTGGCGGGGGGGAAGAAATTCACCCCTCCACTTT,CASSLWRGGRNSPLHF
once,.,13,TRBJ2-7,TRBV9,TGTGCCAGCAGCGTTACAGGGTCCTACGAGCAGTACTTC,CASSVTGSYEQYF
.,TRBD1,14,TRBJ1-5,TRBV6-5,TGTGCCAGCAGTTGGACAGGGGGAGATCAGCCCCAGCATTTT,CASSWTGGDQPQHF
few,.,14,TRBJ2-5,TRBV13,TGTGCCAGCAGCGTTAGACAGGACCAAGAGACCCAGTACTTC,CASSVRQDQETQYF
few,.,15,TRBJ1-1,TRBV5-4,TGTGCCAGCAGCTTGCTGCAGTTAATGAACACTGAAGCTTTCTTT,CASSLLQLMNTEAFF
few,.,17,TRBJ2-7,TRBV5-1,TGCGCCAGCAGCTTGTCGTCCCTATCCACAGTTCAGAACGAGCAGTACTTC,CASSLSSLSTVQNEQYF
.,.,17,TRBJ2-5,TRBV27,TGTGCCAGCAGTTTATCCTTTAGGACAGCCACACAAGAGACCCAGTACTTC,CASSLSFRTATQETQYF
.,TRBD1,15,TRBJ1-2,TRBV5-6,TGTGCCAGCAGCATCCGGGACAGGGGACCCTATGGCTACACCTTC,CASSIRDRGPYGYTF
few,TRBD2,16,TRBJ2-1,TRBV15,TGTGCCACCAGCAGGTGGACTAGCGGTACCTACAATGAGCAGTTCTTC,CATSRWTSGTYNEQFF
.,.,15,TRBJ1-2,TRBV4-1,TGCGCCAGCAGCCAAGCATTCAGGGAAAACTATGGCTACACCTTC,CASSQAFRENYGYTF
few,.,14,TRBJ2-3,TRBV7-2,TGTGCCAGCAGCTTAGGACAGTACACAGATACGCAGTATTTT,CASSLGQYTDTQYF
.,.,14,TRBJ1-4,TRBV25-1,TGTGCCAGCAGTGAATACAGGACGGGGGAAAAACTGTTTTTT,CASSEYRTGEKLFF
.,.,14,TRBJ2-1,TRBV9,TGTGCCAGCGGAACTAGCTCCCGCGACCAGGAGCAGTTCTTC,CASGTSSRDQEQFF
few,.,15,TRBJ1-1,TRBV5-1,TGCGCCAGCAGCTTGGAGGGGTCGTCGGGCACTGAAGCTTTCTTT,CASSLEGSSGTEAFF